The following is a TCR beta chain sequence with its context. The antigen is not known. TCR beta CDR3 sequences were amplified from RNA transcripts. Carried out on the TCR CDR3, a first-round RT-PCR used the HTBI primer set. TCRdb itself ran the multiplex PCR reads through MiXCR, one entry per CDR3 protein. This table has around 600,000 distinct CDR3 sequences, approximately 15% appearing once. The data derive from a study of T cells in Graves' hyperthyroidism and ophthalmopathy. Study outcomes and limitations: Most thyroid clonotypes with frequency above 0.001 were detected in blood. It was a median 6.5 months before onset that the model predicted ophthalmopathy.

Among ophthalmopathy patients, the Clinical Activity Score reached at least 3, the NOSPECS grade reached at least 4, and duration remained under 3 months. Source material for PBMCs was roughly 10 ml fresh peripheral blood. This receptor was identified in a woman aged 45-60 years with Graves' ophthalmopathy. The sample comprised blood.

The CDR3: CASKLQGVGHYEQYF. The CDR3 DNA follows: TGTGCCAGCAAACTACAGGGTGTTGGCCACTACGAGCAGTACTTC. The V call is TRBV27, the J call TRBJ2-7; tentatively, D is TRBD1 (6 bases). Trimming took 7 bases from V and 3 from J, leaving 19 bases between them. CDR1 and CDR2 from the germline V gene are MNHEY and SMNVEV (reference sequence). The CDR3 is 15 residues long.